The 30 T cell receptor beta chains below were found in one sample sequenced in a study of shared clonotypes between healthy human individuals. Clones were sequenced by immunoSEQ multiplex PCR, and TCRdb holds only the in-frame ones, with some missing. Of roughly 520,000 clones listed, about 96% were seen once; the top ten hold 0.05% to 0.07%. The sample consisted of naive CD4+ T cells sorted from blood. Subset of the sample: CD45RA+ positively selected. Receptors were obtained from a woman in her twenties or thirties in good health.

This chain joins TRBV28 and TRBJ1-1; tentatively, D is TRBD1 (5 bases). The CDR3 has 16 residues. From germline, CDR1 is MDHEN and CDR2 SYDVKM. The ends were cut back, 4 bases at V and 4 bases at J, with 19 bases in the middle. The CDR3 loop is CASSSTAPRPPTEAFF. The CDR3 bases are TGTGCCAGCAGTTCGACAGCCCCTAGGCCTCCCACTGAAGCTTTCTTT.

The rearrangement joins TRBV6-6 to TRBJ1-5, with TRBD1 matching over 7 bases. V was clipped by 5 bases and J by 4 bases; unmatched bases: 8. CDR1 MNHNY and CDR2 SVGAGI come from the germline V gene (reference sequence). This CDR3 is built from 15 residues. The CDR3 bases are TGTGCCAGCAGTCTTACCGGGACAGAAAATCAGCCCCAGCATTTT. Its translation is CASSLTGTENQPQHF.

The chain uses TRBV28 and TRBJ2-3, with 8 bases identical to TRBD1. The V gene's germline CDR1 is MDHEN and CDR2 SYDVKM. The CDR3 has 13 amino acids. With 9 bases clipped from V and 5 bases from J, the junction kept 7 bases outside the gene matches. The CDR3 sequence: CASFSGQGDTQYF. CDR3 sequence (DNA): TGTGCCAGTTTTTCAGGACAGGGAGATACGCAGTATTTT.

The CDR3 sequence: CASSQQWELAGANEQFF. CDR3 in DNA: TGCGCCAGCAGCCAACAATGGGAACTAGCGGGTGCCAATGAGCAGTTCTTC. The chain recombines TRBV4-1 with TRBJ2-1; 9 bases are a match to TRBD2. The CDR3 totals 17 residues. V lost 2 bases to trimming and J lost 6 bases; unmatched junction nucleotides: 11. Germline V gives CDR1 MGHRA, CDR2 YSYEKL.

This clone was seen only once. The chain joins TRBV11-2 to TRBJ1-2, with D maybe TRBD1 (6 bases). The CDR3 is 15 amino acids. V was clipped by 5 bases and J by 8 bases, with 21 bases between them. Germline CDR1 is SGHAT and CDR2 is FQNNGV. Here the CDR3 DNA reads TGTGCCAGCAGCAATAACAGGGTTGTATTAGGCGGCTACACCTTC. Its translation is CASSNNRVVLGGYTF.

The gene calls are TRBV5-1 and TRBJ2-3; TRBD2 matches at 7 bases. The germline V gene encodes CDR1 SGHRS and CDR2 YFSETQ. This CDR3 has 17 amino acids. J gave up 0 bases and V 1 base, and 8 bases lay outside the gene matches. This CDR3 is CASSLFPSGSSTDTQYF. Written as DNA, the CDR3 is TGCGCCAGCAGCTTGTTTCCTAGCGGATCTAGCACAGATACGCAGTATTTT.

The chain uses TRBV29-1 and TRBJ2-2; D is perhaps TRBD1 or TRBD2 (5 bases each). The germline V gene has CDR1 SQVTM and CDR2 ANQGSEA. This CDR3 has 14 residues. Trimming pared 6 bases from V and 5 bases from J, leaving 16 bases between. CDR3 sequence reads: CSVAWDRITGELFF. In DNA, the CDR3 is TGCAGCGTCGCCTGGGACCGTATAACCGGGGAGCTGTTTTTT.

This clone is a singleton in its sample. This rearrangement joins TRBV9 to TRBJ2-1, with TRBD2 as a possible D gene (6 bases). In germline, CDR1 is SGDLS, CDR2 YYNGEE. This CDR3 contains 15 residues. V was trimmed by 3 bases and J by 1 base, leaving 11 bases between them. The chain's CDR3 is CASSAGGTSYNEQFF. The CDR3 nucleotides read TGTGCCAGCAGCGCCGGAGGGACGTCCTACAATGAGCAGTTCTTC.

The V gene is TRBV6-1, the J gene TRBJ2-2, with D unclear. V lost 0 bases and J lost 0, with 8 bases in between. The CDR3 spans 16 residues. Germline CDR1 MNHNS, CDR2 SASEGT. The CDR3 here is CASSEARQPNTGELFF. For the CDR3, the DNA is TGTGCCAGCAGTGAAGCTCGACAACCGAACACCGGGGAGCTGTTTTTT.

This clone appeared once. The CDR3 region has the DNA TGTGCCAGCAGTTTATACGGGGGAGGGATTGCTTATGAGCAGTTCTTC. Residues: CASSLYGGGIAYEQFF. This chain links TRBV28 with TRBJ2-1; 7 nucleotides line up with TRBD2. The CDR3 length is 16 residues. Germline values: CDR1 MDHEN, CDR2 SYDVKM. V was pared by 1 base and J by 8 bases, with 11 bases of the junction left unmatched.

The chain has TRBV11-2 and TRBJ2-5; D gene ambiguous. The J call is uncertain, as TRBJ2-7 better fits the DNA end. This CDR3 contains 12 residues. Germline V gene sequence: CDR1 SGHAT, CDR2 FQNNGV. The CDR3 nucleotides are TGTGCCAGCAGCTTAGATCTTTACGAGCAGTACTTC. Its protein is CASSLDLYEQYF.

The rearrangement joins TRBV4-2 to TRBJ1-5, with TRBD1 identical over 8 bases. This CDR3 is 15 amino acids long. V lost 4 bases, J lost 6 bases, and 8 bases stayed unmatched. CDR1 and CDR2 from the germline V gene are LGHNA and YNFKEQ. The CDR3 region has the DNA TGTGCCAGCAGCCCCTCGACAGGGGACCCTCAGCCCCAGCATTTT. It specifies CASSPSTGDPQPQHF.

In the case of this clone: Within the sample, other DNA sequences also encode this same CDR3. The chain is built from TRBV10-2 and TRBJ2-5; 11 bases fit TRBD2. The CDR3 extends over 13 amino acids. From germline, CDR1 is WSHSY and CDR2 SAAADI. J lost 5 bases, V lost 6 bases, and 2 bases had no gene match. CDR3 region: CASRLAGAETQYF. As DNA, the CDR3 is TGCGCCAGCAGACTAGCGGGAGCGGAGACCCAGTACTTC.

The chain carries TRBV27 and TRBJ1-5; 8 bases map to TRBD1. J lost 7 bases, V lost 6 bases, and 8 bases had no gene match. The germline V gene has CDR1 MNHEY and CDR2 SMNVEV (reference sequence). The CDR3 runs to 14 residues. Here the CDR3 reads CASSPDRGGQPQHF. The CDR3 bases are TGTGCCAGCAGCCCCGACAGGGGTGGCCAGCCCCAGCATTTT.

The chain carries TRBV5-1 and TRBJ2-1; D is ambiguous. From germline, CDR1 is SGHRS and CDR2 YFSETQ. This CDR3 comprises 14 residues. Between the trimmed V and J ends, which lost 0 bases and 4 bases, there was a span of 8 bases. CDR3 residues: CASSLGSHYNEQFF. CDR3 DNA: TGCGCCAGCAGCTTGGGTTCACATTACAATGAGCAGTTCTTC.

The CDR3 here is CSVDGYNEQFF. The CDR3 DNA follows: TGCAGCGTTGATGGCTACAATGAGCAGTTCTTC. V gene TRBV29-1 combines with J gene TRBJ2-1, with unresolved D. The CDR3 extends over 11 amino acids. The germline CDR1 and CDR2 sequences are SQVTM and ANQGSEA. Between the trimmed V and J ends, which lost 3 bases and 3 bases, there was a span of 3 bases.

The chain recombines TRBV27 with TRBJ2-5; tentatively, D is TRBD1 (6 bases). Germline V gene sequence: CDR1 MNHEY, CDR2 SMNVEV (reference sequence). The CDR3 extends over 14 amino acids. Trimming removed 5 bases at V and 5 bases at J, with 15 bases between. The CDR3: CASSLSGTGETQYF. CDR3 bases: TGTGCCAGCAGTCTAAGTGGTACAGGGGAGACCCAGTACTTC.

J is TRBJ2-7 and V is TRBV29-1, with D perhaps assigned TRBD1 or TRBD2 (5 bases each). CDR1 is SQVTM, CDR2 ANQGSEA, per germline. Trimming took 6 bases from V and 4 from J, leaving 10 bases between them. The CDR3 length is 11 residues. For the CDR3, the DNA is TGCAGCGTGGGGGTGGAATACGAGCAGTACTTC. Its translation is CSVGVEYEQYF.

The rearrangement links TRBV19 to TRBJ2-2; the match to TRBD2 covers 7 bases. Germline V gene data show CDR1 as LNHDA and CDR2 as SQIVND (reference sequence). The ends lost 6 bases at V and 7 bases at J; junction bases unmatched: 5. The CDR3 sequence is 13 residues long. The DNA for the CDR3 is TGTGCCAGTAGCCACCGGACTAGCGGGGAGCTGTTTTTT. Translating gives CASSHRTSGELFF.

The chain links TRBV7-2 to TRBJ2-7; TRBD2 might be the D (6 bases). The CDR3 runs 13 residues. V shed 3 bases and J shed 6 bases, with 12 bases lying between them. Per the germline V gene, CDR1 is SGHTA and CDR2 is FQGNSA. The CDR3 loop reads CASSFRTNPEQYF. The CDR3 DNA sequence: TGTGCCAGCAGCTTTCGGACTAACCCCGAGCAGTACTTC. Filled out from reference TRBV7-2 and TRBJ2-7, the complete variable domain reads GAGVSQSPSNKVTEKGKDVELRCDPISGHTALYWYRQSLGQGLEFLIYFQGNSAPDKSGLPSDRFSAERTGGSVSTLTIQRTQQEDSAVYLCASSFRTNPEQYFGPGTRLTVT.

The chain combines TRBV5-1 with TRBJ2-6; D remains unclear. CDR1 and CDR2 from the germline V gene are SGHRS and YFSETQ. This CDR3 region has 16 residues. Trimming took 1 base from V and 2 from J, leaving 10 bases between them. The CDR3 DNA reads TGCGCCAGCAGCTTGAGTATAGGGACTGGGGCCAACGTCCTGACTTTC. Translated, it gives CASSLSIGTGANVLTF. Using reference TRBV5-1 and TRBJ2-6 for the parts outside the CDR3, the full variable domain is KAGVTQTPRYLIKTRGQQVTLSCSPISGHRSVSWYQQTPGQGLQFLFEYFSETQRNKGNFPGRFSGRQFSNSRSEMNVSTLELGDSALYLCASSLSIGTGANVLTFGAGSRLTVL.

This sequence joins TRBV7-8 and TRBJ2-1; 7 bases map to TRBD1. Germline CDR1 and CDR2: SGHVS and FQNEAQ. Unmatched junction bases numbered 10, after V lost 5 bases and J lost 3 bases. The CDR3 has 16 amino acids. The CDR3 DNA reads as TGTGCCAGCAGCACCGCAGGGGGTAGTAACTACAATGAGCAGTTCTTC. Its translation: CASSTAGGSNYNEQFF. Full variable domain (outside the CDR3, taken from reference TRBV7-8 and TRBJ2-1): GAGVSQSPRYKVAKRGQDVALRCDPISGHVSLFWYQQALGQGPEFLTYFQNEAQLDKSGLPSDRFFAERPEGSVSTLKIQRTQQEDSAVYLCASSTAGGSNYNEQFFGPGTRLTVL.

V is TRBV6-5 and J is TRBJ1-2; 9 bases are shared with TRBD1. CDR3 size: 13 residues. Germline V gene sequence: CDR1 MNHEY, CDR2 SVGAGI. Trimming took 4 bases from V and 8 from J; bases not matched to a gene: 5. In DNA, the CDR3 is TGTGCCAGCAGTTTTGGGACAGGGACCGGCTACACCTTC. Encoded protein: CASSFGTGTGYTF.

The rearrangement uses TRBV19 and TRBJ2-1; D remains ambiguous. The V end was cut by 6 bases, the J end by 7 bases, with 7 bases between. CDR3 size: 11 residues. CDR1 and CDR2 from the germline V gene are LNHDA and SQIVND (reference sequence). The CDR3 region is CASRAWNEQFF. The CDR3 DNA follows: TGTGCCAGTAGGGCTTGGAATGAGCAGTTCTTC.

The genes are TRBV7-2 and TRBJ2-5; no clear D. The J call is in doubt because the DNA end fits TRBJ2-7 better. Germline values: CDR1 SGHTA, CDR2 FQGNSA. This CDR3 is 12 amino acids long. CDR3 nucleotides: TGTGCCAGCAGCGGAGCCTTGTACGAGCAGTACTTC. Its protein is CASSGALYEQYF.

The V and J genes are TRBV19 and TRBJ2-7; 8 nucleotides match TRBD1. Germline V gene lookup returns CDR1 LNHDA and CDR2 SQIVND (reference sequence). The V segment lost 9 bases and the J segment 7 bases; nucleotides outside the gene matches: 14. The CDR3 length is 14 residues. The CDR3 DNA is TGTGCCAGCCGTGCGGACAGGGAGCCAGAAGAGCAGTACTTC. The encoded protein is CASRADREPEEQYF.

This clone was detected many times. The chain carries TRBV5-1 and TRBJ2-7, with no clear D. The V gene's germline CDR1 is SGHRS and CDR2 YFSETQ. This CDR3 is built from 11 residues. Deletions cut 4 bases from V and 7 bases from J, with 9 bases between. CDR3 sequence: CASSPGREQYF. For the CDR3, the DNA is TGCGCCAGCAGCCCCGGACGGGAGCAGTACTTC. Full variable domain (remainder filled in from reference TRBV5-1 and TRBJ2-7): KAGVTQTPRYLIKTRGQQVTLSCSPISGHRSVSWYQQTPGQGLQFLFEYFSETQRNKGNFPGRFSGRQFSNSRSEMNVSTLELGDSALYLCASSPGREQYFGPGTRLTVT.

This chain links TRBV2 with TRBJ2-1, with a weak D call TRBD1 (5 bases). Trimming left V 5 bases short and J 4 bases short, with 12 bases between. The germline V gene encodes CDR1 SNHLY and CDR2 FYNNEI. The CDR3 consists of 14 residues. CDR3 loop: CASSSQTVYNEQFF. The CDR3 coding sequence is TGTGCCAGCAGTTCCCAGACAGTTTACAATGAGCAGTTCTTC.

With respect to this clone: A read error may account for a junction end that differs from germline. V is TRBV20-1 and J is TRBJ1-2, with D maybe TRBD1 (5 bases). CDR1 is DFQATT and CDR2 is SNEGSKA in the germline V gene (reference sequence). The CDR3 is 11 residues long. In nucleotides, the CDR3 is TGCAGTGCTAGAAGGGGCGGTGTTGCGGCCTTC. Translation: CSARRGGVAAF.

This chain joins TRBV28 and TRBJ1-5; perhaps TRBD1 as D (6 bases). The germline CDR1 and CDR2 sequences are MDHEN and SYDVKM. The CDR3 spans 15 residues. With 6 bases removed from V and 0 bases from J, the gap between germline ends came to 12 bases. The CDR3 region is CASRKQGRSNQPQHF. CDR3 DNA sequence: TGTGCCAGCAGGAAACAGGGTCGTAGCAATCAGCCCCAGCATTTT. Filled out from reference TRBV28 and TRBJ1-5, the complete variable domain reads DVKVTQSSRYLVKRTGEKVFLECVQDMDHENMFWYRQDPGLGLRLIYFSYDVKMKEKGDIPEGYSVSREKKERFSLILESASTNQTSMYLCASRKQGRSNQPQHFGDGTRLSIL.